This TCR beta chain comes out of a study of identical twins. The germline CDR1 and CDR2 sequences are DFQATT and SNEGSKA (reference sequence). The ends were cut back, 1 base at V and 0 bases at J, with 12 bases in the middle. The CDR3 contains 15 residues. About this clonotype: Antigen specificity is unknown.

Study-level findings and limits: Insertions ran lower in abundant cord blood beta clonotypes, though not in memory repertoires.

TCRdb called the 5' RACE reads again in MiXCR, with one record for every CDR3 protein. Among fewer than 900,000 distinct CDR3 sequences listed, approximately 18% were seen once. This sample was also put to use in a study of T cells expressing NK-cell markers. That report notes: Each TCR beta repertoire originated in sorted T cells that were CD3+CD56+NKG2C+, CD3+CD56+NKG2C- or CD3+CD56-NKG2C+. Each of roughly six donors carried dominant NKG2C+ clonotypes accounting for about 1.0-7.0% of CD8+ T cells. Several of the donors also had these clonotypes leading their CD3+CD56-NKG2C+ fraction.

This chain joins TRBV20-1 and TRBJ1-2; unclear D gene. The clonotype comes from a woman between 18 and 29 years old in good health. The sample consisted of PBMCs. CDR3 DNA: TGCAGTGCTAGAGTGACTTGGCTTTCTAACTATGGCTACACCTTC. Translating it yields CSARVTWLSNYGYTF.